The entry below gives a single TCR beta chain sequence along with its context. This sample stems from a study of cytomegalovirus exposure and HLA in healthy donors. Trimming left V 4 bases short and J 7 bases short, with 8 bases between. The CDR3 is made up of 11 amino acids. Germline V lookup: CDR1 SGDLS, CDR2 YYNGEE. The study ran its PCR with 60 Vbeta and 13 Jbeta primers. The data were produced by immunoSEQ multiplex PCR, yet TCRdb's version contains in-frame clones alone and is incomplete. Its table records 55,000 to 65,000 clones. The genes are TRBV9 and TRBJ1-2; a weak D match, TRBD1 (6 bases). Sequenced: PBMCs. The receptor comes from a woman under 30 in good health and CMV-seronegative. CDR3 sequence reads: CASSRTAGYTF. The CDR3 DNA follows: TGTGCCAGCAGCAGGACAGCTGGCTACACCTTC.